A selection of T cell receptor beta chains follows, all from one sample in a study of cytomegalovirus exposure and HLA in healthy donors. Here immunoSEQ multiplex PCR was the method, and the copy in TCRdb shows in-frame clones only, minus some. This sample carries about 56,000 clones, roughly 92% of them seen once, and the ten largest clones take roughly 1.2%. The sequenced material came from PBMCs. These TCRs come from a young man in good health and CMV-seronegative. The CDR3 runs from the conserved cysteine through the conserved F or W. D genes are given only for firm matches. The size field is filled for only some rows; it gives once, few, many or a size class.

>TRBV5-1|TRBJ1-1|-|-
CASSRTQRGNTEAFF
TGCGCCAGCAGCCGGACCCAGCGGGGGAACACTGAAGCTTTCTTT
>TRBV28|TRBJ1-2|TRBD1|-
CASSLGEDRGSNYYGYTF
TGTGCCAGCAGTCTAGGAGAGGACAGGGGCTCAAATTACTATGGCTACACCTTC
>TRBV7-6|TRBJ2-1|TRBD2|-
CASSPQVAGAGEQFF
TGTGCCAGCAGTCCCCAGGTAGCGGGAGCGGGGGAGCAGTTCTTC
>TRBV7-9|TRBJ2-2|-|-
CASSSTVTNTGELFF
TGTGCCAGCAGCTCGACAGTCACGAACACCGGGGAGCTGTTTTTT
>TRBV28|TRBJ1-1|-|-
CAGRGRGVAEAFF
TGTGCCGGTCGGGGCAGGGGAGTCGCTGAAGCTTTCTTT
>TRBV7-9|TRBJ2-1|-|-
CASRTTRRGVEQFF
TGTGCCAGCAGGACAACCCGGAGGGGTGTTGAGCAGTTCTTC
>TRBV25-1|TRBJ2-7|-|-
CASSGRTAYEQYF
TGTGCCAGCAGTGGCCGTACGGCCTACGAGCAGTACTTC
>TRBV28|TRBJ1-5|-|-
CASKYGGSQPQHF
TGTGCCAGCAAGTATGGGGGGAGCCAGCCCCAGCATTTT
>TRBV6-5|TRBJ1-4|-|-
CASSYSRGVMVEKLFF
TGTGCCAGCAGTTACTCCCGGGGAGTAATGGTTGAAAAACTGTTTTTT
>TRBV5-4|TRBJ2-1|TRBD2|-
CASSLLAGSFEQFF
TGTGCCAGCAGCTTGCTAGCGGGGTCCTTTGAGCAGTTCTTC
>TRBV7-6|TRBJ2-1|TRBD2|-
CASSLEGSGGPEDEQFF
TGTGCCAGCAGCTTAGAGGGATCGGGAGGGCCGGAGGATGAGCAGTTCTTC
>TRBV11-2|TRBJ2-7|TRBD1|-
CASSSRQGAPFEQYF
TGTGCCAGCAGCTCGCGACAGGGGGCTCCCTTTGAGCAGTACTTC
>TRBV5-4|TRBJ2-7|-|-
CASSSTGTYEQYF
TGTGCCAGCAGCAGTACAGGTACCTACGAGCAGTACTTC
>TRBV5-5|TRBJ1-4|-|-
CASGMTGFNEKLFF
TGTGCCAGCGGTATGACGGGGTTCAATGAAAAACTGTTTTTT
>TRBV7-9|TRBJ2-5|-|-
CASSSSLGAGETQYF
TGTGCCAGCAGTTCTTCTCTGGGGGCAGGGGAGACCCAGTACTTC
>TRBV11-2|TRBJ2-7|TRBD2|-
CASSPIGAGGPYEQYF
TGTGCCAGCAGCCCTATAGGAGCGGGAGGGCCCTACGAGCAGTACTTC
>TRBV4-3|TRBJ2-7|TRBD1|-
CASSQTGTAYEQYF
TGCGCCAGCAGCCAAACCGGGACAGCCTACGAGCAGTACTTC
>TRBV11-2|TRBJ2-2|TRBD1|-
CASSRQGAGELFF
TGTGCCAGCAGCAGACAGGGGGCCGGGGAGCTGTTTTTT
>TRBV27|TRBJ2-1|TRBD2|few
CASSEVGLAGRGSYNEQFF
TGTGCCAGCAGCGAAGTGGGACTAGCGGGAAGGGGTTCCTACAATGAGCAGTTCTTC
>TRBV10-3|TRBJ2-2|TRBD1|-
CAISGRDRGPDTGELFF
TGTGCCATCAGTGGCCGGGACAGGGGGCCTGACACCGGGGAGCTGTTTTTT
>TRBV6-6|TRBJ1-1|-|-
CASRGGHTEAFF
TGTGCCTCGCGCGGGGGGCACACTGAAGCTTTCTTT
>TRBV10-3|TRBJ1-1|TRBD1|-
CAISESRPGGSTEAFF
TGTGCCATCAGTGAGTCGAGGCCAGGGGGGAGCACTGAAGCTTTCTTT
>TRBV4-3|TRBJ1-2|TRBD1|-
CASSRLSPRDSTYNYGYTF
TGCGCCAGCAGCCGTCTCTCCCCAAGGGACAGTACTTATAACTATGGCTACACCTTC
>TRBV5-1|TRBJ2-1|TRBD2|once
CASRVTSGAYNEQFF
TGCGCCAGCAGAGTCACTAGCGGGGCCTACAATGAGCAGTTCTTC
>TRBV28|TRBJ2-1|TRBD1|-
CASIHRGETTNEQFF
TGTGCCAGCATCCACAGGGGCGAAACGACCAATGAGCAGTTCTTC